This entry lists 11 T cell receptor beta chains sequenced from one sample in a study of OX40 agonist ivuxolimab in advanced cancers. Produced via immunoSEQ multiplex PCR; TCRdb's table is partial and in-frame only. The data hold about 76,000 clones, with around four fifths observed a single time. Sample: CD4+ or CD8+ T cells sorted from blood, taken in a trial of the OX40 agonist ivuxolimab. The source of these receptors is an adult with an advanced solid tumor such as melanoma, head and neck, liver or kidney cancer.

The chain joins TRBV6-6 to TRBJ1-4, with D maybe TRBD1 (5 bases). Germline V gene sequence: CDR1 MNHNY, CDR2 SVGAGI (reference sequence). Deletions cut 0 bases from V and 4 bases from J, with 12 bases between. The CDR3 is 16 residues long. The CDR3 spells CASSYSKGQGNEKLFF. DNA for the CDR3: TGTGCCAGCAGTTACTCGAAGGGTCAGGGTAATGAAAAACTGTTTTTT.

This clone was observed a handful of times. This sequence joins TRBV4-1 and TRBJ1-2; tentatively, D is TRBD1 (5 bases). From germline, CDR1 is MGHRA and CDR2 YSYEKL. The CDR3 length is 15 residues. Trimming removed 1 base from V and 5 bases from J, with 14 bases in between. The DNA for the CDR3 is TGCGCCAGCAGCCAAGCGGAGACAGTAGGATATGGCTACACCTTC. It is translated as CASSQAETVGYGYTF.

The chain links TRBV7-6 to TRBJ2-7; TRBD1 matches 7 bases. Trimming removed 5 bases from V and 5 bases from J; junction bases left unmatched: 9. This CDR3 contains 14 residues. In germline, CDR1 is SGHVS, CDR2 FNYEAQ. The CDR3 region is CASSGNRGYDEQYF. CDR3 bases: TGTGCCAGCAGCGGTAACAGGGGATACGACGAGCAGTACTTC.

The gene calls are TRBV2 and TRBJ1-1; D is uncertain. Germline values: CDR1 SNHLY, CDR2 FYNNEI. V dropped 6 bases and J dropped 7 bases, with 15 bases sitting between them. The length of the CDR3 is 13 residues. Here the CDR3 DNA reads TGTGCCAGCAGGGGGATTGTAGACCTTGAAGCTTTCTTT. This translates into CASRGIVDLEAFF.

This rearrangement joins TRBV29-1 to TRBJ2-3; D is unresolved. V was trimmed by 3 bases and J by 8 bases, leaving 9 bases between them. The CDR3 spans 11 residues. CDR1 and CDR2 (germline): SQVTM, ANQGSEA. This chain's CDR3 is CSVDASGTQYF. The CDR3 DNA reads TGCAGCGTTGATGCGAGTGGTACGCAGTATTTT.

This sequence joins TRBV30 and TRBJ2-2; TRBD1 might be the D (6 bases). Trimming stripped 8 bases from V and 0 bases from J, with 13 bases between. This CDR3 has 14 amino acids. Germline V lookup: CDR1 GTSNPN, CDR2 SVGIG (reference sequence). The CDR3 reads CAGRTASNTGELFF. The CDR3 nucleotides read TGTGCCGGTCGGACAGCTTCGAACACCGGGGAGCTGTTTTTT.

The V call is TRBV7-6, the J call TRBJ2-1, with D possibly TRBD2 on 6 matching bases. V was clipped by 0 bases and J by 6 bases, with 15 bases between them. Germline V gene sequence: CDR1 SGHVS, CDR2 FNYEAQ. CDR3 length equals 16 residues. Written as DNA, the CDR3 is TGTGCCAGCAGCTTAGCGGCGGGATATGCACCCAATGAGCAGTTCTTC. Translated: CASSLAAGYAPNEQFF.

The V gene is TRBV10-2, the J gene TRBJ2-5; D may be TRBD1 (5 bases). The CDR3 spans 15 residues. The ends were cut back, 0 bases at V and 2 bases at J, with 10 bases in the middle. CDR1 WSHSY and CDR2 SAAADI come from the germline V gene. The CDR3 here is CASSESTAGQETQYF. DNA for the CDR3: TGCGCCAGCAGTGAGTCGACAGCTGGGCAAGAGACCCAGTACTTC.

The rearrangement links TRBV5-1 to TRBJ2-3, with a weak D call TRBD2 (6 bases). Per germline, CDR1 SGHRS and CDR2 YFSETQ. The CDR3 length is 15 residues. V was shortened by 6 bases and J by 0 bases, with 14 bases between the two germline ends. The CDR3 bases are TGCGCCAGCAAAAAGGAGGGCCATAGCACAGATACGCAGTATTTT. Protein product: CASKKEGHSTDTQYF.

J is TRBJ1-4 and V is TRBV20-1, with D perhaps TRBD1 (5 bases). CDR3 length: 11 amino acids. V lost 5 bases, J lost 7 bases, and 8 bases lay in between. The V gene's germline CDR1 is DFQATT and CDR2 SNEGSKA (reference sequence). The CDR3 DNA sequence: TGCAGTGCTTGGGGGAGTGAAAAACTGTTTTTT. It codes for CSAWGSEKLFF.

The chain is built from TRBV18 and TRBJ1-1; D is ambiguous. Germline V gives CDR1 KGHSH, CDR2 LQKENI. This CDR3 has 15 residues. Trimming removed 2 bases at V and 3 bases at J, with 13 bases between. The CDR3: CASSPGTSGDTEAFF. CDR3 nucleotides: TGTGCCAGCTCACCAGGTACGTCCGGGGACACTGAAGCTTTCTTT.